Sequencing of this T cell receptor (beta chain) was carried out in a study of cytotoxic CD8 clonotypes in ibrutinib-treated CLL. The length of the CDR3 is 12 residues. Trimming left V 1 base short and J 4 bases short, with 5 bases between. Looked up from germline, CDR1 is SGHTS and CDR2 is YDEGEE. Sequencing was performed with immunoSEQ multiplex PCR; in TCRdb, only in-frame clones are kept and a portion is missing. The sample consists of about 130,000 clones, roughly 88% of them appearing once. The specimen comprised PBMCs, sampled after 24 months of ibrutinib treatment. This sequence was found in a human donor with chronic lymphocytic leukemia. The chain uses TRBV5-8 and TRBJ1-2; D remains ambiguous. The DNA for the CDR3 is TGTGCCAGCAGCTTGCGCAGCTATGGCTACACCTTC. Protein: CASSLRSYGYTF.